A single sample is the source of the 10 T cell receptor beta chains below, sequenced in a study of T cells in Graves' hyperthyroidism and ophthalmopathy. The CDR3 regions of TCR beta were amplified from RNA transcripts. With the HTBI primer set, the TCR CDR3 went through a first round of RT-PCR. Using its own MiXCR run on the multiplex PCR reads, TCRdb lists one record per CDR3 protein. The sample has about 420,000 distinct CDR3 sequences; 15% to 19% are singletons. What was sequenced was blood. These receptors were obtained from a woman aged 18-29 years with Graves' hyperthyroidism.

This clonotype has at least ten counts. The chain links TRBV27 to TRBJ1-4; D remains ambiguous. Trimming pared 6 bases from V and 2 bases from J, leaving 13 bases between. The germline CDR1 and CDR2 sequences are MNHEY and SMNVEV (reference sequence). The CDR3 runs to 15 residues. DNA of the CDR3: TGTGCCAGCAGCCCCTCGGGGAGGACTAATGAAAAACTGTTTTTT. Its translation is CASSPSGRTNEKLFF.

This clonotype was detected a few times. The gene calls are TRBV6-1 and TRBJ2-1, with a tentative D call TRBD1 (6 bases). Deletions cut 8 bases from V and 3 bases from J, with 17 bases between. The CDR3 loop spans 15 amino acids. Germline lookup yields CDR1 MNHNS and CDR2 SASEGT. CDR3 region: CASLRQVGVYNEQFF. CDR3 sequence (DNA): TGTGCCAGCTTACGACAGGTTGGGGTCTACAATGAGCAGTTCTTC.

This clonotype was seen more than once but under ten times. This sequence joins TRBV6-1 and TRBJ2-1; the match to TRBD2 covers 12 bases. Unmatched junction bases numbered 6, after V lost 4 bases and J lost 8 bases. The CDR3 loop spans 15 amino acids. The germline CDR1 and CDR2 sequences are MNHNS and SASEGT. The CDR3 spells CASSASSGGVDEQFF. As DNA, the CDR3 is TGTGCCAGCAGTGCTTCTAGCGGGGGGGTAGATGAGCAGTTCTTC.

This clonotype has only a few counts. The chain carries TRBV19 and TRBJ2-1, with D unclear. Trimming removed 2 bases from V and 4 bases from J, with 15 bases in between. From germline, CDR1 is LNHDA and CDR2 SQIVND (reference sequence). This CDR3 spans 16 amino acids. The CDR3 sequence is CASSIPPGGRYNEQFF. In DNA form, the CDR3 reads TGTGCCAGTAGTATACCTCCTGGCGGCCGGTACAATGAGCAGTTCTTC.

This clonotype has ten or more counts. The V gene is TRBV15, the J gene TRBJ1-5, with 7 bases aligning to TRBD1. With 0 bases clipped from V and 9 bases from J, the junction kept 8 bases outside the gene matches. This CDR3 contains 15 residues. Germline CDR1 LNHNV, CDR2 YYDKDF (reference sequence). Here the CDR3 DNA reads TGTGCCACCAGCAGAGATCGGGACAGCCCCAGGCCCCAGCATTTT. Translated: CATSRDRDSPRPQHF. Combining the CDR3 with reference TRBV15 and TRBJ1-5 gives the whole variable domain DAMVIQNPRYQVTQFGKPVTLSCSQTLNHNVMYWYQQKSSQAPKLLFHYYDKDFNNEADTPDNFQSRRPNTSFCFLDIRSPGLGDTAMYLCATSRDRDSPRPQHFGDGTRLSIL.

The chain couples TRBV3-1 to TRBJ1-2; TRBD1 aligns across 10 bases. In germline, CDR1 is LGHDT, CDR2 YNNKEL (reference sequence). V shed 0 bases, J shed 8 bases, and the junction held 6 bases outside the gene matches. The CDR3 spans 15 residues. The CDR3 DNA follows: TGTGCCAGCAGCCAAGATAAAGACAGGGGGCAGGGCTACACCTTC. Protein: CASSQDKDRGQGYTF.

This clonotype has at least ten counts. The rearrangement uses TRBV6-5 and TRBJ1-1, with 7 bases lining up with TRBD1. The CDR3 runs 17 residues. V dropped 2 bases and J dropped 7; count of bases not matched to a gene: 16. Germline CDR1 MNHEY, CDR2 SVGAGI. The CDR3 spells CASSYGGLTGVFSEAFF. DNA of the CDR3: TGTGCCAGCAGTTACGGGGGTTTAACAGGGGTTTTCAGTGAAGCTTTCTTT.

This clonotype came up many times. This chain joins TRBV7-3 and TRBJ2-7; 9 nucleotides match TRBD2. This CDR3 region has 18 residues. Trimming at V came to 7 bases and at J to 4 bases, leaving 20 bases not matched to a gene. The germline CDR1 and CDR2 sequences are SGHTA and FQGTGA. The CDR3 DNA sequence: TGTGCCAGCACCCGAAGGGGCGGCGGGGGGGGTGTTGGGTACGAGCAGTACTTC. It is translated as CASTRRGGGGGVGYEQYF.

This chain joins TRBV5-1 and TRBJ2-1, with D uncertain. Trimming left V 5 bases short and J 4 bases short, with 7 bases between. Looked up from germline, CDR1 is SGHRS and CDR2 is YFSETQ. The CDR3 has 12 amino acids. The CDR3 bases are TGCGCCAGCAGGGAGCATTACAATGAGCAGTTCTTC. Its translation is CASREHYNEQFF.

This clonotype was seen more than once but under ten times. Being one base from a much bigger clone, this may be a read error. V and J are TRBV28 and TRBJ2-7; D is unresolved. Germline V CDR1 and CDR2: MDHEN, SYDVKM. The V end lost 3 bases, the J end lost 6 bases, and 15 bases lay between the germline ends. This CDR3 has 14 residues. CDR3 nucleotide sequence: TGTGCCAGCAGTTTGGTAGTGAGCCAAGGCGAGCAGTACTTC. This translates into CASSLVVSQGEQYF.